This T cell receptor beta chain was documented in a study of blood T cells in healthy people across ages. General observations from the study: The study could not conclusively compare naive and antigen-experienced cells, given its unsorted PBMCs. Donor CMV infection status was unknown, possibly confounding age-related changes in expanded clonotypes.

CDR1 and CDR2 from the germline V gene are DFQATT and SNEGSKA (reference sequence). The V gene lost 5 bases and the J gene lost 0 bases, with 15 bases spanning the gap. The CDR3 consists of 15 residues. It was with a sample-barcoded 5' primer and a J-beta primer mix that a second PCR of about 6 to 12 cycles was run. TCRdb reprocessed the 5' RACE reads with MiXCR, giving one entry per CDR3 protein. The sample gives some 730,000 distinct CDR3 sequences, 22% of which show up once; about 22% is in the top ten. About this clonotype: The antigen is unknown.

Researchers isolated at least 7 million PBMCs per sample. The sample taken for sequencing was blood. The receptor was derived from a man between 65 and 85 years old in good health. The V gene is TRBV20-1, the J gene TRBJ2-3; tentative D call: TRBD2 (6 bases). CDR3 residues: CSALLAPASTDTQYF. CDR3 coding DNA: TGCAGTGCTCTCCTAGCGCCTGCTAGCACAGATACGCAGTATTTT.